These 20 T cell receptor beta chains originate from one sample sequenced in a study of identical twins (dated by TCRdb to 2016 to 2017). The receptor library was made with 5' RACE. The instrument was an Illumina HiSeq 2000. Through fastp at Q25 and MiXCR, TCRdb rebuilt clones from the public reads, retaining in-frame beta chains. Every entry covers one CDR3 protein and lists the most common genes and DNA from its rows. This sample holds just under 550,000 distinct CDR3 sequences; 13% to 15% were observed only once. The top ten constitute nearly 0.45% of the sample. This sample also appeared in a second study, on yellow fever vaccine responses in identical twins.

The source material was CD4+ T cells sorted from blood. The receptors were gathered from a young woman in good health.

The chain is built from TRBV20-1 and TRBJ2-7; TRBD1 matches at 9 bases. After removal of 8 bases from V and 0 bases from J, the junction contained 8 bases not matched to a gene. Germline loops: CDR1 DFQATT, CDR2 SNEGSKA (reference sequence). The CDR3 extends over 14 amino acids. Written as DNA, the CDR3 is TGCAGTTCCAGGAGACAGGGGGTCTCCTACGAGCAGTACGTC. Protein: CSSRRQGVSYEQYV.

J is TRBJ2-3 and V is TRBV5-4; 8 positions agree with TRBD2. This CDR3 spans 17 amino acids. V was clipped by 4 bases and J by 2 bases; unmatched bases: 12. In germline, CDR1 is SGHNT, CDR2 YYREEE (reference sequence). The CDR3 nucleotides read TGTGCCAGCAGCCCTAATCGGGGGGGGGGAAACACAGATACGCAGTATTTT. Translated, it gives CASSPNRGGGNTDTQYF.

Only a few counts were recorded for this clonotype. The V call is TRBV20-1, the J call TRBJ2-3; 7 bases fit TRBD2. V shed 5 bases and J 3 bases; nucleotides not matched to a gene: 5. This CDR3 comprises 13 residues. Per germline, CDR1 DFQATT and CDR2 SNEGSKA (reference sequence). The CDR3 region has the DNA TGCAGTGCTCGAACGGGGGGTACAGATACGCAGTATTTT. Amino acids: CSARTGGTDTQYF.

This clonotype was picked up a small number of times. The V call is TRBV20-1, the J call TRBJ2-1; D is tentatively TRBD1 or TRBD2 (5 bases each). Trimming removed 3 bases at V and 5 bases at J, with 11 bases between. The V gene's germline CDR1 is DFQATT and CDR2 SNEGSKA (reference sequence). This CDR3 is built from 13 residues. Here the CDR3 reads CSASPGPNNEQFF. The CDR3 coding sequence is TGCAGTGCTAGTCCGGGACCTAACAATGAGCAGTTCTTC.

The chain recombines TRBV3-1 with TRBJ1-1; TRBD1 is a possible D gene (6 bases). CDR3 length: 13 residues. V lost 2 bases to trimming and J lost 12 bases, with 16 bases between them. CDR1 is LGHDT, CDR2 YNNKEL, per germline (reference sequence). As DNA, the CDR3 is TGTGCCAGCAGCCAACCGGGACACGGGAACACTTTCTTT. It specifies CASSQPGHGNTFF.

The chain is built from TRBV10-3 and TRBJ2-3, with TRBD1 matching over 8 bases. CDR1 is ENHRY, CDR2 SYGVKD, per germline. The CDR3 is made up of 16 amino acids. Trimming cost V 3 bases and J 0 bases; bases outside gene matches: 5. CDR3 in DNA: TGTGCCATCAGTGAAACGACAGGGGCCAGCACAGATACGCAGTATTTT. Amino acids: CAISETTGASTDTQYF.

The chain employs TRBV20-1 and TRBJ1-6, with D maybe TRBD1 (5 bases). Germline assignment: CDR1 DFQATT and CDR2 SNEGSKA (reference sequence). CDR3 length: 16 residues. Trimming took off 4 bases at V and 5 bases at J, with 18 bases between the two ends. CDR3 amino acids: CSAKNQGGLDNSPLHF. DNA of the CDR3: TGCAGTGCTAAAAATCAGGGCGGGCTGGATAATTCACCCCTCCACTTT.

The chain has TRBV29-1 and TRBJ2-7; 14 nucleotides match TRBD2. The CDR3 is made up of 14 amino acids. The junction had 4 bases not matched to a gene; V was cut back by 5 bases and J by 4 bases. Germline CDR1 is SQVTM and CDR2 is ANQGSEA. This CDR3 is CSVRLAGGRYEQYF. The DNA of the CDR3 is TGCAGCGTTCGACTAGCGGGAGGGAGGTACGAGCAGTACTTC.

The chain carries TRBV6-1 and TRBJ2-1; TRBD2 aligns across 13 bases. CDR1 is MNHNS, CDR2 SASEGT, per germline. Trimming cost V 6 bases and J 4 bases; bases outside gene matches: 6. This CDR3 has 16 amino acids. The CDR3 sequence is CASSGLAGVLYNEQFF. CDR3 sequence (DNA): TGTGCCAGCAGCGGACTAGCGGGAGTTCTATACAATGAGCAGTTCTTC.

The CDR3 reads CSASPGLAFLEQFF. The CDR3 region has the DNA TGCAGTGCTAGTCCGGGACTAGCATTTCTTGAGCAGTTCTTC. The chain carries TRBV20-1 and TRBJ2-1; 9 bases line up with TRBD2. The CDR3 extends over 14 amino acids. The V gene's germline CDR1 is DFQATT and CDR2 SNEGSKA (reference sequence). Trimming cost V 3 bases and J 9 bases; bases outside gene matches: 9.

CDR3 sequence: CASSPGLMGGQYF. The CDR3, as DNA: TGTGCCAGCAGTCCCGGCCTAATGGGGGGCCAGTACTTC. The gene calls are TRBV27 and TRBJ2-5; D possibly corresponds to TRBD2 (6 bases). CDR3 length equals 13 residues. V lost 5 bases to trimming and J lost 10 bases, with 17 bases between them. Germline assignment: CDR1 MNHEY and CDR2 SMNVEV (reference sequence).

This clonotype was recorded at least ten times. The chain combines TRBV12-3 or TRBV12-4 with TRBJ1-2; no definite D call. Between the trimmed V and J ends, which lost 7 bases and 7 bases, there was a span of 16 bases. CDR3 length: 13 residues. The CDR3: CASTPQALGGYTF. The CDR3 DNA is TGTGCCAGCACCCCACAAGCCTTGGGTGGCTACACCTTC.

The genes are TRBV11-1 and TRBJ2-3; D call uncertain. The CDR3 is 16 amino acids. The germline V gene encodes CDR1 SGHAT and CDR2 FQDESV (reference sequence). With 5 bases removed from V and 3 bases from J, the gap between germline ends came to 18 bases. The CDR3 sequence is CASSEHRAKKTDTQYF. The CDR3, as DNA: TGTGCCAGCAGCGAACACCGGGCCAAGAAGACAGATACGCAGTATTTT.

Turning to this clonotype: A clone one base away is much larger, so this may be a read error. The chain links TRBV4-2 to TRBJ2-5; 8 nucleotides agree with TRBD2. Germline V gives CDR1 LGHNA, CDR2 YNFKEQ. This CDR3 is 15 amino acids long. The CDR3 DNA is TGTGCCAGCAGCCAGCCCCTAGCGGGCCAAGAGACCCAGAACTTC. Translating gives CASSQPLAGQETQNF.

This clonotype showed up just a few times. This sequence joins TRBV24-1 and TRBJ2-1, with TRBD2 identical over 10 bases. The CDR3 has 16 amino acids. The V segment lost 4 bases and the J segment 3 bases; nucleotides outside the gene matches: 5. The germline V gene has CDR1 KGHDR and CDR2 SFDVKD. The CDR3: CATSDLAGEGYNEQFF. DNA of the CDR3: TGTGCCACCAGTGACCTAGCGGGAGAGGGCTACAATGAGCAGTTCTTC.

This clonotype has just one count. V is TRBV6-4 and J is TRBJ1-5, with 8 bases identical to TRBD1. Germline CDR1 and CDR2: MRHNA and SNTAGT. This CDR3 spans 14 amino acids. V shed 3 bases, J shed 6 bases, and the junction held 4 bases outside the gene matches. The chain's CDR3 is CASSEQGDGQPQHF. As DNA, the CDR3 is TGTGCCAGCAGTGAACAGGGGGATGGTCAGCCCCAGCATTTT.

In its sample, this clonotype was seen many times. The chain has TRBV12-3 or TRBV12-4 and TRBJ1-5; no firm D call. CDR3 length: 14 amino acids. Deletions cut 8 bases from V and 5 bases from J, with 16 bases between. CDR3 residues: CASSTAGRDQPQHF. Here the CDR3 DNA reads TGTGCCAGCTCAACGGCCGGGAGAGATCAGCCCCAGCATTTT.

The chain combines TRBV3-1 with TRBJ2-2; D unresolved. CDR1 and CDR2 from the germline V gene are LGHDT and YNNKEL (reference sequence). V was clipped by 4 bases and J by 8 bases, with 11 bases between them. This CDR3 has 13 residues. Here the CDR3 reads CASSPTLMGELFF. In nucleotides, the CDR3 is TGTGCCAGCAGCCCGACACTCATGGGGGAGCTGTTTTTT.

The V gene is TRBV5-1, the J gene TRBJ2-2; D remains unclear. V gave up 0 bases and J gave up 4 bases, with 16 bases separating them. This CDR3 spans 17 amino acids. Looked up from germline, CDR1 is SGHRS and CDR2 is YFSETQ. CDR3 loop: CASSLGYGGTSTGELFF. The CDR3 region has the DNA TGCGCCAGCAGCTTGGGGTACGGCGGAACTTCCACCGGGGAGCTGTTTTTT.

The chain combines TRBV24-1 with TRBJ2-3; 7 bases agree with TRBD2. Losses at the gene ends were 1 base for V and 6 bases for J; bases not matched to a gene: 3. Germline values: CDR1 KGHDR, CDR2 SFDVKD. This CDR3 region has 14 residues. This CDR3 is CATSDFGEGDTQYF. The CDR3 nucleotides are TGTGCCACCAGTGATTTCGGGGAGGGGGATACGCAGTATTTT.